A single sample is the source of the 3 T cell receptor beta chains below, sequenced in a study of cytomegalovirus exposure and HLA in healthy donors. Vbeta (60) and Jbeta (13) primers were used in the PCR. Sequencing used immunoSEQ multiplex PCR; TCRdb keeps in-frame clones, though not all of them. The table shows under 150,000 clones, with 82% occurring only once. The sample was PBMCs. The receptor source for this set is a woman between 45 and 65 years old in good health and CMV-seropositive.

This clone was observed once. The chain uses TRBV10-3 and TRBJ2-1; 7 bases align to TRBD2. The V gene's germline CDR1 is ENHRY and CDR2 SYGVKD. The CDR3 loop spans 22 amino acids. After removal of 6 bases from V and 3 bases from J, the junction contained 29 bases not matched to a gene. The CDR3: CAIRDDSSTSRTLTTFYNEQFF. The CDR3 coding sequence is TGTGCCATCAGAGACGACTCCTCGACTAGCCGCACCCTCACTACTTTCTACAATGAGCAGTTCTTC.

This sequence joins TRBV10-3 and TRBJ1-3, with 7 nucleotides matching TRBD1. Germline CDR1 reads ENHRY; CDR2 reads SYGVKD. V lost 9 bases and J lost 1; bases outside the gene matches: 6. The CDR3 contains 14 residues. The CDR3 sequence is CAMRDRPSGNTIYF. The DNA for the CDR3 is TGTGCCATGAGGGACAGACCGTCTGGAAACACCATATATTTT.

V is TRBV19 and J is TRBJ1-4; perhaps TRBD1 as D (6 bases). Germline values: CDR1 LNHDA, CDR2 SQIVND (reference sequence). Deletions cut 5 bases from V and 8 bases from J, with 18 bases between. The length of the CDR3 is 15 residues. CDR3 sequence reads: CASSPAAGDREKLFF. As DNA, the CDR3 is TGTGCCAGTAGTCCGGCGGCAGGGGATAGGGAAAAACTGTTTTTT.